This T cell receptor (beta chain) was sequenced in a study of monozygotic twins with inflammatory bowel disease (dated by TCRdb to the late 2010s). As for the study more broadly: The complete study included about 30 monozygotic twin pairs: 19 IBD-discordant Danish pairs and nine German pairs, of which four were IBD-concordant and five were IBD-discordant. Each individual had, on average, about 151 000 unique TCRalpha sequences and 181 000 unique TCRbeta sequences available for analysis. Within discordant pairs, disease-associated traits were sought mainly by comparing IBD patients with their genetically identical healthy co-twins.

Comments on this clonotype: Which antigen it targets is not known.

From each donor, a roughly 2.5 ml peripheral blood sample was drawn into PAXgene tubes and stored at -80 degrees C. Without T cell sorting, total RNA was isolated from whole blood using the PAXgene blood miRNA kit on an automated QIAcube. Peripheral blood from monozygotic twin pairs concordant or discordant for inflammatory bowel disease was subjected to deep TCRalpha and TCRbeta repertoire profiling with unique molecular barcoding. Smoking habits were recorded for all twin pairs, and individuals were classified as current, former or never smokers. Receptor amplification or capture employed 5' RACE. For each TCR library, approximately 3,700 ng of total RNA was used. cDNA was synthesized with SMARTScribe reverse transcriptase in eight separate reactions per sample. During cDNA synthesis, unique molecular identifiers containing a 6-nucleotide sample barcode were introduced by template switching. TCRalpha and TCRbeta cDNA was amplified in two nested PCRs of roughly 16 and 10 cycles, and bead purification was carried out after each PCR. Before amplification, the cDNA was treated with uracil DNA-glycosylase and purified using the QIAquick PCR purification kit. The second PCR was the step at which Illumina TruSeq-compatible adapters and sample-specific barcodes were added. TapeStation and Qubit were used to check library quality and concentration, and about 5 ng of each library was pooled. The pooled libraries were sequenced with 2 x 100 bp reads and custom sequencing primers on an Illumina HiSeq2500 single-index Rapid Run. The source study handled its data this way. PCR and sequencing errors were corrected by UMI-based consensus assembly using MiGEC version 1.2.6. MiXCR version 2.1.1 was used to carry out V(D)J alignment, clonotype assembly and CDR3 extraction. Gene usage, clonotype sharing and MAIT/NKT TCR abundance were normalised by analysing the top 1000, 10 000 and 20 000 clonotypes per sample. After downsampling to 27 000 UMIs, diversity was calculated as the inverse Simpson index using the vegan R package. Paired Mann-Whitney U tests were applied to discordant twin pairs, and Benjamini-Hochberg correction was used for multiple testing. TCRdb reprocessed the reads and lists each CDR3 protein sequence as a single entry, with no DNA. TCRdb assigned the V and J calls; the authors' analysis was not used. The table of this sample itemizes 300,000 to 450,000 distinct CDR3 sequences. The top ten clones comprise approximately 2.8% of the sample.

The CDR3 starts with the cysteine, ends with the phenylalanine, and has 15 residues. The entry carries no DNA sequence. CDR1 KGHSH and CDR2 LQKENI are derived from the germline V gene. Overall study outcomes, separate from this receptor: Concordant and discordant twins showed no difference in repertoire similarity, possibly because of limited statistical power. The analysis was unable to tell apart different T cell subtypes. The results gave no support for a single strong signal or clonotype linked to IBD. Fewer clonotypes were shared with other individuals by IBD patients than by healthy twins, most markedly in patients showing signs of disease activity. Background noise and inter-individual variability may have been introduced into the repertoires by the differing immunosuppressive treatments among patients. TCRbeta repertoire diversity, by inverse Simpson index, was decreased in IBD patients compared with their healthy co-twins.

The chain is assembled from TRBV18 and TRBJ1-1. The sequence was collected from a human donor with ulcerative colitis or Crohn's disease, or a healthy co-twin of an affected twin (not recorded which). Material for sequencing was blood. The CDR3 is CASSPRRAQNTEAFF.